This T cell receptor beta chain comes out of a study of blood T cell repertoires in COVID-19. V dropped 5 bases and J dropped 4 bases, with 18 bases sitting between them. The CDR3 covers 15 residues. From germline, CDR1 is LNHDA and CDR2 SQIVND (reference sequence). Per the original methods: Nucleated cell number was recorded as an estimate derived from reference gene primer amplification. This table comes from immunoSEQ multiplex PCR, and its TCRdb copy is limited to in-frame clones, with some not included. That table supplies the V and J calls and clone size; D and trimming were determined from the DNA. Of tens of thousands of clones in the sample, approximately 88% are singletons; the top ten hold 40% to 55%.

This TCR was sampled from a human donor in a cohort sampled during active COVID-19. Sequencing was done on a sample of peripheral blood. This chain uses TRBV19 with TRBJ2-7; no clear D. The CDR3 region has the DNA TGTGCCAGTAGTTACTCCACGATAGCCCTATACGAGCAGTACTTC. Amino acids: CASSYSTIALYEQYF.